Below are 10 T cell receptor beta chains sequenced from a single sample in a study of T cell responses to AZD1222 COVID-19 vaccine. TCRdb keeps only in-frame clones here, not all; method: immunoSEQ multiplex PCR. The repertoire holds some 180,000 clones, roughly 92% seen once, with roughly 10% in the top ten. The sequenced sample was peripheral blood, obtained on day 0 of AZD1222 vaccination. These receptors were taken from an adult in good health.

The gene calls are TRBV6-5 and TRBJ1-4; D ambiguous. Trimming shortened V by 11 bases and J by 0 bases, and 10 bases separated the two germline ends. The CDR3 extends over 13 amino acids. Germline assignment: CDR1 MNHEY and CDR2 SVGAGI. The CDR3 here is CACCSATNEKLFF. The CDR3 region has the DNA TGTGCCTGCTGTAGCGCAACTAATGAAAAACTGTTTTTT.

The V and J genes are TRBV18 and TRBJ1-5, with 9 nucleotides matching TRBD1. The CDR3 is made up of 16 amino acids. V shed 3 bases and J 3 bases; nucleotides not matched to a gene: 6. Germline V CDR1 and CDR2: KGHSH, LQKENI. Here the CDR3 reads CASSPEGQGNNQPQHF. CDR3 coding DNA: TGTGCCAGCTCACCCGAGGGACAGGGAAACAATCAGCCCCAGCATTTT. Supplemented by reference TRBV18 and TRBJ1-5, the full variable domain reads NAGVMQNPRHLVRRRGQEARLRCSPMKGHSHVYWYRQLPEEGLKFMVYLQKENIIDESGMPKERFSAEFPKEGPSILRIQQVVRGDSAAYFCASSPEGQGNNQPQHFGDGTRLSIL.

The chain is built from TRBV7-9 and TRBJ2-1, with D perhaps TRBD1 or TRBD2 (5 bases each). The CDR3 contains 15 residues. V was cut by 5 bases and J by 6 bases, with 17 bases left in between. CDR1 SEHNR and CDR2 FQNEAQ come from the germline V gene (reference sequence). Written as DNA, the CDR3 is TGTGCCAGCAGCCCAGGGACGCAACGGGGCAATGAGCAGTTCTTC. As protein: CASSPGTQRGNEQFF.

This clone occurred once. The chain employs TRBV5-5 and TRBJ1-2; D perhaps matches TRBD1 (5 bases). V lost 2 bases, J lost 5 bases, and 19 bases lay in between. Per the germline V gene, CDR1 is SGHKS and CDR2 is YYEKEE (reference sequence). The CDR3 runs 16 residues. The CDR3 DNA sequence: TGTGCCAGCAGCTTTGGTATGTCAGGGATAGGTTATGGCTACACCTTC. As protein: CASSFGMSGIGYGYTF.

This chain connects TRBV24-1 to TRBJ2-2; 10 bases are a match to TRBD1. CDR1 and CDR2 from the germline V gene are KGHDR and SFDVKD. The CDR3 has 16 amino acids. V dropped 4 bases and J dropped 4; count of bases not matched to a gene: 5. The CDR3 nucleotides are TGTGCCACCAGTGAGGGGACAGGGGTACGCACCGGGGAGCTGTTTTTT. This sequence encodes CATSEGTGVRTGELFF.

The CDR3 reads CASSSTSRYEQYF. As DNA, the CDR3 is TGTGCCAGCAGCTCCACTAGCCGGTACGAGCAGTACTTC. The gene calls are TRBV7-9 and TRBJ2-7; D perhaps matches TRBD2 (6 bases). The CDR3 has 13 amino acids. Trimming cost V 4 bases and J 4 bases, with 11 bases left between them. The germline gives CDR1 SEHNR, CDR2 FQNEAQ (reference sequence).

This clone has just one count. The V and J genes are TRBV6-1 and TRBJ1-5; D not resolved. The CDR3 totals 14 residues. Germline assignment: CDR1 MNHNS and CDR2 SASEGT. Trimming left V 0 bases short and J 3 bases short, with 6 bases between. The CDR3 protein is CASSEARINQPQHF. Here the CDR3 DNA reads TGTGCCAGCAGTGAAGCCAGAATCAATCAGCCCCAGCATTTT.

About this clone: Other DNA variants within this sample encode the same CDR3. The rearrangement joins TRBV6-5 to TRBJ1-2, with D uncertain. CDR1 and CDR2 (germline): MNHEY, SVGAGI. Trimming shortened V by 4 bases and J by 6 bases, and 9 bases separated the two germline ends. The CDR3 is 12 residues long. CDR3 coding DNA: TGTGCCAGCAGTTCTGGTTCTGATGGCTACACCTTC. It specifies CASSSGSDGYTF.

V and J are TRBV7-2 and TRBJ1-6; 11 bases map to TRBD1. The CDR3 runs 15 residues. The germline gives CDR1 SGHTA, CDR2 FQGNSA. V dropped 5 bases and J dropped 7; count of bases not matched to a gene: 4. CDR3 protein: CASSTGQGANSPLHF. The CDR3 DNA reads TGTGCCAGCAGCACCGGACAGGGGGCCAATTCACCCCTCCACTTT.

This rearrangement joins TRBV15 to TRBJ2-3; D tentatively reads TRBD1 or TRBD2 (5 bases each). Germline V gene lookup returns CDR1 LNHNV and CDR2 YYDKDF (reference sequence). CDR3 length: 18 residues. V lost 2 bases to trimming and J lost 0 bases, with 18 bases between them. CDR3 amino acids: CATSRPPGPGFSTDTQYF. CDR3 coding DNA: TGTGCCACCAGCAGACCGCCGGGACCCGGATTCAGCACAGATACGCAGTATTTT.